The rows below give T cell receptor beta chains drawn from one sample of a study of identifying expanded T cells in peripheral blood. The protocol was immunoSEQ multiplex PCR, while the TCRdb copy is restricted to in-frame clones and leaves out a portion. The table records roughly 82,000 clones, roughly four fifths of them present only once. The sequenced material came from blood. These receptors were collected from a person aged 18 to 69 in good health. CDR3s include the opening cysteine and the closing phenylalanine or tryptophan. A D gene is named only where the DNA matches it firmly. Size tells how often a clone was seen (once, few, many) or the class of an expanded clone, and some rows leave it out.

v_gene,d_gene,j_gene,abundance,CDR3nt,CDR3aa
TRBV4-1,TRBD2,TRBJ2-5,once,TGCGCCAGCAGCCTTAGCGGGAGAACTCCGGAGACCCAGTACTTC,CASSLSGRTPETQYF
TRBV10-3,.,TRBJ1-1,.,TGTGCCATCCGCCGGGACCCGAACACTGAAGCTTTCTTT,CAIRRDPNTEAFF
TRBV7-3,.,TRBJ2-2,.,TGTGCCAGCAGCTTGGCTAGGTCCCCCGGGGAGCTGTTTTTT,CASSLARSPGELFF
TRBV2,TRBD2,TRBJ2-3,many,TGTGCCAGCCGACTAGCGGGAGGCACAGATACGCAGTATTTT,CASRLAGGTDTQYF
TRBV11-3,.,TRBJ2-2,.,TGTGCCAGCAGCTTTTCTAGTTTGACGGAGCTGTTTTTT,CASSFSSLTELFF
TRBV19,TRBD1,TRBJ1-5,.,TGTGCCAGTAGTGCCGGGACAGGTAATCAGCCCCAGCATTTT,CASSAGTGNQPQHF
TRBV6-1,TRBD1,TRBJ2-7,.,TGTGCCAGCAGTGAAGCATCTTCCGGGACAGTCCCCTACGAGCAGTACTTC,CASSEASSGTVPYEQYF
TRBV7-6,TRBD2,TRBJ2-7,.,TGTGCCAGCAGCTTAAGTTCGGGGGAGGGCTACGAGCAGTACTTC,CASSLSSGEGYEQYF
TRBV5-4,.,TRBJ1-1,.,TGTGCCAGCAGCTTAGACTCAATGAACACTGAAGCTTTCTTT,CASSLDSMNTEAFF
TRBV28,TRBD1,TRBJ1-5,many,TGTGCCAGCAGAGCGACAGGGGGACCTGAGCCCCAGCATTTT,CASRATGGPEPQHF
TRBV5-1,.,TRBJ1-5,few,TGCGCCAGCAGCTTGGAGGGTCCGGGCAATCAGCCCCAGCATTTT,CASSLEGPGNQPQHF
TRBV19,.,TRBJ1-1,many,TGTGCCAGTAGTATAGGCTCAGGGGAGACTGAAGCTTTCTTT,CASSIGSGETEAFF
TRBV15,.,TRBJ1-2,.,TGTGCCACCAGCAGGCTCACTCCGGGTTTAAAAGACTATGGCTACACCTTC,CATSRLTPGLKDYGYTF
TRBV10-3,.,TRBJ1-2,.,TGTGCCATCAGTGATCTGGTTTCGGGGGGCTACACCTTC,CAISDLVSGGYTF
TRBV28,.,TRBJ2-2,.,TGTGCCAGCAGTTTTAGGCGGAGGAGGGAAACCGGGGAGCTGTTTTTT,CASSFRRRRETGELFF
TRBV9,TRBD2,TRBJ2-1,.,TGTGCCAGCAGCGAGGGCCTCATAGCGGGGAGCTCCTACAATGAGCAGTTCTTC,CASSEGLIAGSSYNEQFF
TRBV4-3,.,TRBJ2-2,few,TGCGCCAGCAGCCAAGATCAGGGGGGATGGGACACCGGGGAGCTGTTTTTT,CASSQDQGGWDTGELFF
TRBV7-3,TRBD2,TRBJ2-2,.,TGTGCCAGCAGCTCCGGACTAGCGGGAGGGACCGGGGAGCTGTTTTTT,CASSSGLAGGTGELFF